This T cell receptor beta chain stems from a study of blood T cell repertoires in COVID-19. Overall study context: Spain, Italy and the United States supplied samples that represented acute and convalescent COVID-19.

The Seattle patients, enrolled during active infection, were followed longitudinally. This CDR3 comprises 14 residues. CDR1 is SNHLY and CDR2 is FYNNEI in the germline V gene. Trimming removed 7 bases from V and 3 bases from J; junction bases left unmatched: 8. In the study's own analysis: Amplification from reference gene primers served as the basis for estimated nucleated cell counts. Measured with immunoSEQ multiplex PCR; TCRdb has only the in-frame clones, and not every one. That table furnishes V, J and clone size, whereas the DNA furnished D and trimming. This sample has approximately 150,000 clones; approximately 79% occur once, and the top ten carry around 8%.

Material for sequencing was peripheral blood. This chain connects TRBV2 to TRBJ1-2; TRBD1 matches 7 bases. This clonotype was sampled from a woman between 55 and 75 years old with COVID-19, enrolled during active disease. The CDR3 nucleotides read TGTGCCAGCAAGCCCGACAGGGACTACTATGGCTACACCTTC. Translating gives CASKPDRDYYGYTF.